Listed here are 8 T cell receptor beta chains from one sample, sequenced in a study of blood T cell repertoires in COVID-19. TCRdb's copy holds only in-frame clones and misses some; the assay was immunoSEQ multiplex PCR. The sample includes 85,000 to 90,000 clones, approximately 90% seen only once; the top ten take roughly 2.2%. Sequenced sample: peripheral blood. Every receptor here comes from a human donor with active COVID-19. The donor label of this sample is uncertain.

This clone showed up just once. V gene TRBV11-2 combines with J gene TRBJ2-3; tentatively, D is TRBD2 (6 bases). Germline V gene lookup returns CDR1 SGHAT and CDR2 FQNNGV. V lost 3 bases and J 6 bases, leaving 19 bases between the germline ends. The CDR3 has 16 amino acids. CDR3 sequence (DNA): TGTGCCAGCAGCTTCGATGGCGGGGTGAGAAGTGATACGCAGTATTTT. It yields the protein CASSFDGGVRSDTQYF.

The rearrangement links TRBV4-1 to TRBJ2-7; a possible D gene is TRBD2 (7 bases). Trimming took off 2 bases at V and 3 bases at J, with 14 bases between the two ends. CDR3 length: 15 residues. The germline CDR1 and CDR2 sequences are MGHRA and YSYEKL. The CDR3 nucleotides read TGCGCCAGCAGCCAACAAGAGGGAGGGGGCTACGAGCAGTACTTC. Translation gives CASSQQEGGGYEQYF.

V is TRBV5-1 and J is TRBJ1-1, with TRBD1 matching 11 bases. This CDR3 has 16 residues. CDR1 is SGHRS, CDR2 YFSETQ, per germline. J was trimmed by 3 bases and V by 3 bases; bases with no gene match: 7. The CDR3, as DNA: TGCGCCAGCAGCTACCGGGACAGGGGGGAGGACACTGAAGCTTTCTTT. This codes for CASSYRDRGEDTEAFF. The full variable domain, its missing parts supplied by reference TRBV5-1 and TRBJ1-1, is KAGVTQTPRYLIKTRGQQVTLSCSPISGHRSVSWYQQTPGQGLQFLFEYFSETQRNKGNFPGRFSGRQFSNSRSEMNVSTLELGDSALYLCASSYRDRGEDTEAFFGQGTRLTVV.

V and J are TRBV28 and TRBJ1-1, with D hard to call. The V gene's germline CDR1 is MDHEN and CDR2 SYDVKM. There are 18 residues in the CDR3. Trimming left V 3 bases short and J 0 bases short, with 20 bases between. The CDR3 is CASSFTPILGAMNTEAFF. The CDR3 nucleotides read TGTGCCAGCAGTTTTACACCGATTTTGGGCGCTATGAACACTGAAGCTTTCTTT.

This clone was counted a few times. This CDR3 reads CASSPIRLAGVREQYF. DNA of the CDR3: TGTGCCAGCAGCCCGATACGACTAGCGGGGGTGAGGGAGCAGTACTTC. The J gene is TRBJ2-7, the V gene TRBV11-2; 12 nucleotides line up with TRBD2. CDR3 length equals 16 residues. The germline V gene has CDR1 SGHAT and CDR2 FQNNGV. Unmatched junction bases numbered 12, after V lost 5 bases and J lost 7 bases.

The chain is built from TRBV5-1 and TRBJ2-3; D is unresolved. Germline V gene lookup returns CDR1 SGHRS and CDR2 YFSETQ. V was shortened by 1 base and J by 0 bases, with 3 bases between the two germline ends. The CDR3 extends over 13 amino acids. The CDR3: CASSLPSTDTQYF. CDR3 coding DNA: TGCGCCAGCAGCTTGCCTAGCACAGATACGCAGTATTTT.

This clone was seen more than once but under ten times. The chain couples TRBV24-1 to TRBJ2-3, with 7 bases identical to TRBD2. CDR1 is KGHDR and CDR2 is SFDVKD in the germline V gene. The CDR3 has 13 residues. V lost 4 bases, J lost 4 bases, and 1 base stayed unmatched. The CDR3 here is CATSDGLADTQYF. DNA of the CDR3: TGTGCCACCAGTGACGGACTAGCAGATACGCAGTATTTT.

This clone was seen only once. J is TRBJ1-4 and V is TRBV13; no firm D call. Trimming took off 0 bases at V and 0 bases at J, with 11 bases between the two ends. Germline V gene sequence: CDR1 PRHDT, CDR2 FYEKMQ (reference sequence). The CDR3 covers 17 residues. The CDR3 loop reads CASSLGPSGATNEKLFF. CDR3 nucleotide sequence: TGTGCCAGCAGCTTAGGTCCTTCGGGAGCAACTAATGAAAAACTGTTTTTT.